Listed below are T cell receptor beta chains from one sample, sequenced in a study of shared clonotypes between healthy human individuals. Libraries were prepared by immunoSEQ multiplex PCR; TCRdb keeps only in-frame clonotypes and omits some of them. Of 2 million to 2.5 million clones listed, approximately 94% were seen once; the top ten hold over 0.1%. Sequencing was carried out using naive CD4+ T cells sorted from blood. These receptors were obtained from a man aged 18 to 30 in good health. The CDR3 runs from the conserved cysteine through the conserved F or W. Each record gives: J gene, V gene, CDR3 length, clone size, D gene, CDR3 DNA, CDR3 protein. The D gene is left open where the match is weak. Size tells how often a clone was seen (once, few, many) or the class of an expanded clone, and some rows leave it out.

j_gene: TRBJ1-4
v_gene: TRBV29-1
len: 16
abundance: NA
d_gene: NA
CDR3nt: TGCAGCGTTCTAGATTTTGAGTCAGGGGATCGGGAAAAACTGTTTTTT
CDR3aa: CSVLDFESGDREKLFF

j_gene: TRBJ1-2
v_gene: TRBV9
len: 14
abundance: NA
d_gene: TRBD1
CDR3nt: TGTGCCAGCACCGAGACAGGGTCTGGGTATGGCTACACCTTC
CDR3aa: CASTETGSGYGYTF

j_gene: TRBJ2-7
v_gene: TRBV5-5
len: 16
abundance: once
d_gene: TRBD1
CDR3nt: TGTGCCAGCAGCTTGGCCGGATTTACAGGGGGAAGCGAGCAGTACTTC
CDR3aa: CASSLAGFTGGSEQYF

j_gene: TRBJ1-6
v_gene: TRBV5-4
len: 15
abundance: once
d_gene: NA
CDR3nt: TGTGCCAGCAGCCTGGGGGGTATTGGGAATTCACCCCTCCACTTT
CDR3aa: CASSLGGIGNSPLHF

j_gene: TRBJ1-5
v_gene: TRBV7-2
len: 15
abundance: NA
d_gene: NA
CDR3nt: TGTGCCAGCAGCTTCGCCGGGCCCCCCGGCCAGCCCCAGCATTTT
CDR3aa: CASSFAGPPGQPQHF

j_gene: TRBJ2-1
v_gene: TRBV6-6
len: 15
abundance: NA
d_gene: NA
CDR3nt: TGTGCCAGCAGCCCGACAGAGTTCTCCTACAATGAGCAGTTCTTC
CDR3aa: CASSPTEFSYNEQFF

j_gene: TRBJ1-1
v_gene: TRBV30
len: 12
abundance: few
d_gene: TRBD1
CDR3nt: TGTGCCTGGATAGAGGGGACAGTAGAGGCTTTCTTT
CDR3aa: CAWIEGTVEAFF

j_gene: TRBJ2-7
v_gene: TRBV12-5
len: 14
abundance: NA
d_gene: NA
CDR3nt: TGTGCTAGTGGTTTAGGGGGGGTCTCCTACGAGCAGTACTTC
CDR3aa: CASGLGGVSYEQYF

j_gene: TRBJ1-3
v_gene: TRBV7-7
len: 16
abundance: NA
d_gene: NA
CDR3nt: TGTGCTAGCAGCTCCGGGCGGGACACCTCTGGAAACACCATATATTTT
CDR3aa: CASSSGRDTSGNTIYF

j_gene: TRBJ2-5
v_gene: TRBV4-2
len: 14
abundance: once
d_gene: NA
CDR3nt: TGTGCCAGCAGCCAGATCGAGGGGGGCGGGACCCAGTACTTC
CDR3aa: CASSQIEGGGTQYF

j_gene: TRBJ2-7
v_gene: TRBV5-1
len: 15
abundance: NA
d_gene: NA
CDR3nt: TGCGCCAGCAGCTTGGGGGCGGATATAACCTACGAGCAGTACTTC
CDR3aa: CASSLGADITYEQYF

j_gene: TRBJ1-4
v_gene: TRBV29-1
len: 15
abundance: NA
d_gene: NA
CDR3nt: TGCAGCGCCGCCTCCTTCTCCTCGGCTAATGAAAAACTGTTTTTT
CDR3aa: CSAASFSSANEKLFF

j_gene: TRBJ2-5
v_gene: TRBV9
len: 15
abundance: NA
d_gene: TRBD2
CDR3nt: TGTGCCAGCAGCGTTAGCGGGGGGGAGAAAGAGACCCAGTACTTC
CDR3aa: CASSVSGGEKETQYF

j_gene: TRBJ2-2
v_gene: TRBV18
len: 14
abundance: NA
d_gene: NA
CDR3nt: TGTGCCAGCTCACTCTCATACGGCGATCGGGAGCTGTTTTTT
CDR3aa: CASSLSYGDRELFF

j_gene: TRBJ2-5
v_gene: TRBV29-1
len: 12
abundance: NA
d_gene: NA
CDR3nt: TGCAGCGTCGCCGGGACGGAGAGGACCCAGTACTTC
CDR3aa: CSVAGTERTQYF

j_gene: TRBJ2-1
v_gene: TRBV13
len: 13
abundance: NA
d_gene: TRBD2
CDR3nt: TGTGCCAGCAGCTTGCTAGCGGGGTATGAGCAGTTCTTC
CDR3aa: CASSLLAGYEQFF

j_gene: TRBJ1-5
v_gene: TRBV15
len: 15
abundance: NA
d_gene: NA
CDR3nt: TGTGCCACCAGCAGAGAAATGGCAGGTAATCAGCCCCAGCATTTT
CDR3aa: CATSREMAGNQPQHF

j_gene: TRBJ1-6
v_gene: TRBV30
len: 13
abundance: NA
d_gene: NA
CDR3nt: TGTGCCTGGAGTGGGACACCTAATTCACCCCTCCACTTT
CDR3aa: CAWSGTPNSPLHF

j_gene: TRBJ1-1
v_gene: TRBV30
len: 13
abundance: few
d_gene: NA
CDR3nt: TGTGCCTGGAGTGCACTGAGGGGGACTGAAGCTTTCTTT
CDR3aa: CAWSALRGTEAFF

j_gene: TRBJ1-5
v_gene: TRBV29-1
len: 13
abundance: NA
d_gene: NA
CDR3nt: TGCAGCGTAGGCCGGGCTATCAATCAGCCCCAGCATTTT
CDR3aa: CSVGRAINQPQHF

j_gene: TRBJ1-6
v_gene: TRBV2
len: 12
abundance: NA
d_gene: NA
CDR3nt: TGTGCCAGCAGTGAGGGGGTCTCACCCCTCCACTTT
CDR3aa: CASSEGVSPLHF

j_gene: TRBJ1-2
v_gene: TRBV5-4
len: 14
abundance: NA
d_gene: TRBD1
CDR3nt: TGTGCCAGCAGCTTGGCCAGGGGGTATCTTGGCTACACCTTC
CDR3aa: CASSLARGYLGYTF

j_gene: TRBJ2-7
v_gene: TRBV10-2
len: 14
abundance: once
d_gene: TRBD2
CDR3nt: TGCGCCAGCAGTCAATGGACTAGCTCCTACGAGCAGTACTTC
CDR3aa: CASSQWTSSYEQYF

j_gene: TRBJ2-5
v_gene: TRBV7-9
len: 16
abundance: NA
d_gene: TRBD2
CDR3nt: TGTGCCAGCAGCCTAAGGAGGCTAGCGGAGGAGGAGACCCAGTACTTC
CDR3aa: CASSLRRLAEEETQYF

j_gene: TRBJ1-2
v_gene: TRBV4-3
len: 18
abundance: NA
d_gene: NA
CDR3nt: TGCGCCAGCAGCCAAGATTCGGGACAAGGGGCGAATCGTATTGGCTACACCTTC
CDR3aa: CASSQDSGQGANRIGYTF

j_gene: TRBJ2-7
v_gene: TRBV6-1
len: 15
abundance: NA
d_gene: NA
CDR3nt: TGTGCCAGCAGTGGTCGACAGGCAAGGGCAGTCGAGCAGTACTTC
CDR3aa: CASSGRQARAVEQYF

j_gene: TRBJ1-2
v_gene: TRBV30
len: 12
abundance: NA
d_gene: NA
CDR3nt: TGTGCCTGGACCGTCACCGAGGGTGGCTACACCTTC
CDR3aa: CAWTVTEGGYTF

j_gene: TRBJ2-1
v_gene: TRBV15
len: 15
abundance: once
d_gene: TRBD1
CDR3nt: TGTGCCACCAGCAGGGACAGGGCGAACTACAATGAGCAGTTCTTC
CDR3aa: CATSRDRANYNEQFF

j_gene: TRBJ1-2
v_gene: TRBV2
len: 13
abundance: NA
d_gene: TRBD1
CDR3nt: TGTGCCAGCACCCCAGGGGGCGGTTATGGCTACACCTTC
CDR3aa: CASTPGGGYGYTF

j_gene: TRBJ1-5
v_gene: TRBV18
len: 17
abundance: NA
d_gene: TRBD1
CDR3nt: TGTGCCAGCTCACCATCGGGGTTTGACAGGGTTAATCAGCCCCAGCATTTT
CDR3aa: CASSPSGFDRVNQPQHF

j_gene: TRBJ2-7
v_gene: TRBV2
len: 14
abundance: NA
d_gene: NA
CDR3nt: TGTGCCAGCAGTGGACAGCCATCCTTCTACGAGCGGTACTTC
CDR3aa: CASSGQPSFYERYF

j_gene: TRBJ2-7
v_gene: TRBV10-1
len: 13
abundance: NA
d_gene: NA
CDR3nt: TGCGCCAGCAGTGAGTCGGGCCGGTACGAGCAGTACTTC
CDR3aa: CASSESGRYEQYF

j_gene: TRBJ2-1
v_gene: TRBV4-1
len: 15
abundance: once
d_gene: NA
CDR3nt: TGCGCCAGCAGCCAGACAACAATGGGTTACAATGAGCAGTTCTTC
CDR3aa: CASSQTTMGYNEQFF

j_gene: TRBJ2-1
v_gene: TRBV28
len: 16
abundance: NA
d_gene: NA
CDR3nt: TGTGCCAGCAGTTTATACAGGGGAGGCTCCTACAATGAGCAGTTCTTC
CDR3aa: CASSLYRGGSYNEQFF

j_gene: TRBJ2-7
v_gene: TRBV20-1
len: 11
abundance: NA
d_gene: NA
CDR3nt: TGCAGTGCTAGACAAGAAGGAGAGCAGTACTTC
CDR3aa: CSARQEGEQYF

j_gene: TRBJ1-4
v_gene: TRBV25-1
len: 14
abundance: NA
d_gene: NA
CDR3nt: TGTGCCAGCAGTGACAAGACAACTAATGAAAAACTGTTTTTT
CDR3aa: CASSDKTTNEKLFF

j_gene: TRBJ1-2
v_gene: TRBV12-2
len: 17
abundance: once
d_gene: NA
CDR3nt: TGTGCAAGTCGCTGGAAGGGTTTTGAAGGGGGAATCTATGGCTACACCTTC
CDR3aa: CASRWKGFEGGIYGYTF

j_gene: TRBJ2-2
v_gene: TRBV5-1
len: 16
abundance: NA
d_gene: TRBD2
CDR3nt: TGCGCCAGCAGCCCGGGACTAGCGGGATTCACCGGGGAGCTGTTTTTT
CDR3aa: CASSPGLAGFTGELFF

j_gene: TRBJ2-7
v_gene: TRBV19
len: 14
abundance: NA
d_gene: TRBD2
CDR3nt: TGTGCCAGTAGCCAGACTAGCGGTGGCTACGAGCAGTACTTC
CDR3aa: CASSQTSGGYEQYF

j_gene: TRBJ2-1
v_gene: TRBV10-3
len: 13
abundance: NA
d_gene: TRBD2
CDR3nt: TGTGCCACCAGGACTAGCTCCTACAATGAGCAGTTCTTC
CDR3aa: CATRTSSYNEQFF

j_gene: TRBJ1-1
v_gene: TRBV5-1
len: 15
abundance: NA
d_gene: TRBD1
CDR3nt: TGCGCCAGCAGCTTGGCGGGACAGAAGAACACTGAAGCTTTCTTT
CDR3aa: CASSLAGQKNTEAFF

j_gene: TRBJ1-1
v_gene: TRBV4-2
len: 15
abundance: NA
d_gene: TRBD1
CDR3nt: TGTGCCAGCAGCCAAGACCCCACAGGGGACCCCGAAGCTTTCTTT
CDR3aa: CASSQDPTGDPEAFF

j_gene: TRBJ1-2
v_gene: TRBV5-1
len: 14
abundance: NA
d_gene: TRBD1
CDR3nt: TGCGCCAGCAGCCCGGACAGGATCAACTATGGCTACACCTTC
CDR3aa: CASSPDRINYGYTF

j_gene: TRBJ2-4
v_gene: TRBV18
len: 15
abundance: NA
d_gene: TRBD2
CDR3nt: TGTGCCAGCTCACCAACTAGCGGGGGGGAAAACATTCAGTACTTC
CDR3aa: CASSPTSGGENIQYF

j_gene: TRBJ1-2
v_gene: TRBV5-4
len: 14
abundance: NA
d_gene: NA
CDR3nt: TGTGCCAGCAGCTTACCCAGGGGAGTGGATGGCTACACCTTC
CDR3aa: CASSLPRGVDGYTF